Below, 14 T cell receptor beta chains from the same sample are listed, as sequenced in a study of blood T cell repertoires in COVID-19. Method: immunoSEQ multiplex PCR; TCRdb's copy keeps in-frame clones and lacks some. This table has 200,000 to 300,000 clones, approximately 86% appearing once. The source material was PBMCs or T cells enriched from blood (not recorded which). The receptor source for this set is a woman aged 40 to 55 with acute COVID-19.

The chain couples TRBV10-1 to TRBJ2-1; 14 nucleotides match TRBD2. From germline, CDR1 is WNHNN and CDR2 SYGVQD (reference sequence). This CDR3 region has 17 residues. V was pared by 4 bases and J by 1 base, with 3 bases of the junction left unmatched. CDR3 sequence reads: CASSGGLAGESYNEQFF. The CDR3 DNA reads TGCGCCAGCAGTGGGGGACTAGCGGGAGAATCCTACAATGAGCAGTTCTTC.

The V and J genes are TRBV3-1 (or the pseudogene TRBV3-2) and TRBJ2-3; tentatively, D is TRBD2 (5 bases). Trimming took off 1 base at V and 4 bases at J, with 12 bases between the two ends. Germline CDR1 is LGHDT and CDR2 is YNNKEL (reference sequence). There are 15 residues in the CDR3. The CDR3 spells CASSQGRERADTQYF. CDR3 sequence (DNA): TGTGCCAGCAGCCAAGGTCGGGAACGGGCAGATACGCAGTATTTT.

The chain uses TRBV19 and TRBJ1-1; 7 bases agree with TRBD1. V lost 8 bases and J lost 7; bases outside the gene matches: 7. Germline CDR1 is LNHDA and CDR2 is SQIVND (reference sequence). The CDR3 loop spans 12 amino acids. As DNA, the CDR3 is TGTGCCAGTGCACAGGGGATCTTTGAAGCTTTCTTT. Encoded protein: CASAQGIFEAFF.

V and J are TRBV7-2 and TRBJ2-2, with D maybe TRBD1 (6 bases). The ends were cut back, 5 bases at V and 4 bases at J, with 14 bases in the middle. Germline CDR1 is SGHTA and CDR2 is FQGNSA. The CDR3 covers 15 residues. CDR3 nucleotides: TGTGCCAGCAGCACGGGACAAGGGGTCACCGGGGAGCTGTTTTTT. It yields the protein CASSTGQGVTGELFF.

This chain uses TRBV5-6 with TRBJ2-3, with 7 bases lining up with TRBD1. Germline CDR1 and CDR2: SGHDT and YYEEEE. Trimming removed 0 bases from V and 4 bases from J; junction bases left unmatched: 8. This CDR3 is 16 amino acids long. For the CDR3, the DNA is TGTGCCAGCAGCTTGGATTCGACAGGGAGATCAGATACGCAGTATTTT. Protein: CASSLDSTGRSDTQYF.

V is TRBV28 and J is TRBJ2-7; 7 bases are shared with TRBD1. From germline, CDR1 is MDHEN and CDR2 SYDVKM. J gave up 5 bases and V 4 bases, and 11 bases lay outside the gene matches. The length of the CDR3 is 15 residues. The CDR3 loop is CASSSFDRVVNEQYF. The CDR3 bases are TGTGCCAGCAGTTCCTTCGACAGGGTGGTCAACGAGCAGTACTTC.

This clone occurred a few times. The rearrangement links TRBV5-1 to TRBJ2-7, with TRBD2 identical over 12 bases. Germline V lookup: CDR1 SGHRS, CDR2 YFSETQ. The length of the CDR3 is 15 residues. Losses at the gene ends were 4 bases for V and 5 bases for J; bases not matched to a gene: 7. DNA of the CDR3: TGCGCCAGCAGCCCGACTAGCGGGAGTTTAAACGAGCAGTACTTC. Its translation: CASSPTSGSLNEQYF. Supplemented by reference TRBV5-1 and TRBJ2-7, the full variable domain reads KAGVTQTPRYLIKTRGQQVTLSCSPISGHRSVSWYQQTPGQGLQFLFEYFSETQRNKGNFPGRFSGRQFSNSRSEMNVSTLELGDSALYLCASSPTSGSLNEQYFGPGTRLTVT.

The chain joins TRBV7-2 to TRBJ2-3, with 9 positions matching TRBD2. Germline loops: CDR1 SGHTA, CDR2 FQGNSA. V dropped 2 bases and J dropped 4; count of bases not matched to a gene: 10. The CDR3 has 17 amino acids. The DNA for the CDR3 is TGTGCCAGCAGCTTAAGCGGCGGGAGGGGCACCGCAGATACGCAGTATTTT. Translating it yields CASSLSGGRGTADTQYF.

This chain uses TRBV19 with TRBJ2-7; 8 nucleotides agree with TRBD1. V shed 3 bases, J shed 2 bases, and the junction held 12 bases outside the gene matches. This CDR3 is built from 17 residues. Germline V gene lookup returns CDR1 LNHDA and CDR2 SQIVND (reference sequence). The CDR3 DNA is TGTGCCAGTAGTATCTTTCAGGGGGCGGATATCACCTACGAGCAGTACTTC. It is translated as CASSIFQGADITYEQYF.

The chain couples TRBV6-5 to TRBJ2-7; TRBD2 matches at 10 bases. This CDR3 region has 15 residues. The V gene's germline CDR1 is MNHEY and CDR2 SVGAGI. Trimming at V came to 5 bases and at J to 3 bases, leaving 7 bases not matched to a gene. The CDR3 sequence: CASSRLAGEVYEQYF. The DNA for the CDR3 is TGTGCCAGCAGTAGGCTAGCGGGAGAAGTCTACGAGCAGTACTTC.

The chain carries TRBV19 and TRBJ1-1; tentative D call: TRBD1 (5 bases). The CDR3 contains 13 residues. Trimming took 3 bases from V and 4 from J, leaving 9 bases between them. CDR1 is LNHDA, CDR2 SQIVND, per germline (reference sequence). The CDR3 nucleotides are TGTGCCAGTAGTATTGCAAGGGGCACTGAAGCTTTCTTT. Translation: CASSIARGTEAFF.

A few counts support this clone. CDR3 sequence reads: CASSLVAGTGGRETQYF. CDR3 nucleotide sequence: TGTGCCAGCAGCTTGGTCGCCGGGACAGGGGGCAGAGAGACCCAGTACTTC. The chain employs TRBV5-6 and TRBJ2-5; 12 bases fit TRBD1. There are 17 residues in the CDR3. Trimming took 0 bases from V and 4 from J; bases not matched to a gene: 7. CDR1 and CDR2 from the germline V gene are SGHDT and YYEEEE.

This sequence joins TRBV15 and TRBJ2-6, with 9 bases that match TRBD1. This CDR3 contains 19 residues. V shed 0 bases, J shed 2 bases, and the junction held 8 bases outside the gene matches. The germline V gene encodes CDR1 LNHNV and CDR2 YYDKDF (reference sequence). This CDR3 is CATSREPPGQGTGANVLTF. In DNA, the CDR3 is TGTGCCACCAGCAGAGAACCTCCGGGACAGGGCACTGGGGCCAACGTCCTGACTTTC.

V is TRBV9 and J is TRBJ1-1; a possible D gene is TRBD1 (6 bases). The CDR3 is made up of 15 amino acids. Germline V lookup: CDR1 SGDLS, CDR2 YYNGEE. Trimming left V 1 base short and J 1 base short, with 11 bases between. DNA of the CDR3: TGTGCCAGCAGCGTATTAGGGACATCGAACACTGAAGCTTTCTTT. Translated: CASSVLGTSNTEAFF.